This TCR beta chain was sequenced for a study of graft-versus-host responses after intestinal transplantation. Overall study results and limits: Early post-transplant HvG declines tracked with peak circulating GvH clone levels.

Only in-frame clones appear in the TCRdb table, and some are missing; sequencing was by immunoSEQ multiplex PCR. The sample has roughly 15,000 clones, over 30% seen once; the top ten hold approximately 1%. CDR3 length equals 14 residues. Trimming removed 2 bases at V and 6 bases at J, with 13 bases between. CDR1 is MGHDK, CDR2 SYGVNS, per germline. The TCR was taken from a human patient who received an intestinal transplant. The chain uses TRBV25-1 and TRBJ1-1; no clear D. Sequenced here: alloreactive CD4+ T cells from a mixed lymphocyte reaction culture, sampled before intestinal transplant. Subset given: CFSE-low proliferating T cells sorted from roughly six-day pre-transplant mixed lymphocyte reaction (GvH or HvG direction). The CDR3 DNA is TGTGCCAGCAGTGAAGGTAGCCCTATTTCTGAAGCTTTCTTT. Its translation: CASSEGSPISEAFF.